Below, one TCR beta chain is given with its context. A single count supports this clone. Its antigen is currently not known. No much larger clone exists at a distance of one base, and base qualities are not known. Participants in the prospective study were enrolled through a virtual design, were aged 18 to 89 years, and lived in under 25 United States geographic areas. Cohort assignment in the prospective study relied on participant-reported clinical history from a screening survey and a study questionnaire. For ImmuneRACE Cohort 3, a participant was defined as recovered based on two consecutive negative NP/OP PCR tests, clearance by a healthcare professional, or resolution of symptoms. Each participant in the prospective study had whole blood, serum and a nasopharyngeal or oropharyngeal swab collected by mobile phlebotomists. Over a 2-month period, participants in the prospective study had the option of providing additional blood draws and questionnaires. Prospective study blood samples were shipped either frozen or at room temperature before DNA extraction.

The immunoSEQ Assay, a bias-controlled multiplex PCR, was used to amplify TCRbeta CDR3 regions from genomic DNA. The paper's data handling went like this. The number of nucleated cells in each sample was estimated by amplification of reference gene primers within the assay. To quantify the absolute abundance of each unique TCRbeta CDR3 rearrangement, sequence reads were collapsed and filtered. For each sample, productive Simpson clonality was calculated as the square root of Simpson's diversity index over productive rearrangements. Held by TCRdb, this immuneACCESS table contains in-frame sequences only and omits some clones. Under half of the omission traces to an unresolved V gene where checked; the cause of the rest is unknown. V and J calls plus clone size are reproduced from that table; the DNA served to infer D and trimming. The sample contains a few hundred thousand clones, 70% to 85% of them found a single time. The leading ten clones occupy about 3.4% of the sample.

The data originate from a study of blood T cell repertoires in COVID-19 (dated by TCRdb to between 2020 and 2021). The study in broad terms: Collaborator samples came from the United States, Italy and Spain and covered acute and convalescent phases of COVID-19. Subjects who had been exposed to COVID-19, were actively infected with it, or had recovered from it provided the deeply sampled blood TCRbeta repertoires that made up the dataset. The material from the prospective study consisted of cDNA or gDNA derived from T cells, B-cell-depleted T cells, or PBMCs. Samples were obtained from the ongoing ImmuneRACE study (first 160 participants) and from over 1,000 subjects provided by 6 global collaborators. Nearly every sample came with metadata listing a de-identified subject ID, COVID-19 status, age in years and sex. Where available, HLA class I and class II types were obtained from metadata supplied by the sample provider rather than from assay-based typing. The repertoires were made available in a free public database intended to serve as a resource for research on the immune response to SARS-CoV-2. Results the study describes overall, beyond this receptor: Clinical and demographic metadata were provided uncurated, with the amount varying by source and participant.

CDR1 and CDR2 (MNHEY, SMNVEV) derive from the germline V gene (reference sequence). V is cut back by 6 bases and J by 3 bases, with 9 bases in the junction unmatched. The CDR3 starts with the cysteine, ends with the phenylalanine, and has 16 residues. The kept DNA is CDR3 alone, 48 bases in frame from the first base. The sequence joins TRBV27 to TRBJ2-3; 10 bases in the middle match TRBD2. Sequenced: PBMCs or T cells enriched from blood (not recorded which). The origin of this receptor is a woman aged 60 to 75 who had recovered from COVID-19. The DNA sequence follows: TGTGCCAGCAGCCCTTATAATAGCGGGGGGACAGATACGCAGTATTTT. The encoded protein is CASSPYNSGGTDTQYF.